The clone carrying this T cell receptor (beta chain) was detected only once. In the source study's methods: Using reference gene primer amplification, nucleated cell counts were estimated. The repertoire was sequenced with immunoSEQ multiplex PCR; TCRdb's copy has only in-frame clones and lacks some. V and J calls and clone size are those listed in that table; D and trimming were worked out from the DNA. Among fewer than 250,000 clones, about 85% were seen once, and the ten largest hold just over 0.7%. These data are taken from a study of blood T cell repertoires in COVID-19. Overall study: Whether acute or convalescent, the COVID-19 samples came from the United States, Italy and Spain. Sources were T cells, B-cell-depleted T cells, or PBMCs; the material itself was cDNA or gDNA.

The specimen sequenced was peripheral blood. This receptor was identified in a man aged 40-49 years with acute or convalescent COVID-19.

The CDR3 DNA reads as TGTGCCAGCAGCCGACAGGGAGCAGGAAACACCATATATTTT. It encodes CASSRQGAGNTIYF. This rearrangement joins TRBV5-4 to TRBJ1-3, with 7 bases aligning to TRBD1. The CDR3 loop spans 14 amino acids. With 4 bases clipped from V and 4 bases from J, the junction kept 5 bases outside the gene matches. CDR1 and CDR2 (germline): SGHNT, YYREEE (reference sequence).